This T cell receptor beta chain is drawn from a study of response to subunit inactivated influenza vaccine. One entry per CDR3 protein, called by TCRdb with MiXCR from the RT-PCR reads. The sample lists over 400,000 distinct CDR3 sequences, about 10% occurring once. This CDR3 is 15 amino acids long. Germline CDR1 and CDR2: SGHTA and FQGNSA. V shed 5 bases and J shed 2 bases, with 12 bases lying between them. The sample holds many counts of this clonotype. Its antigen is unidentified. Findings of the study overall: Each seasonal flu vaccination may recruit only limited new T cells, authors suggested.

Material: PBMCs from blood, obtained more than 35 days after vaccination. This TCR was sampled from a man aged 50 to 59 who received an inactivated influenza vaccine. The chain uses TRBV7-2 and TRBJ2-2, with D perhaps matching TRBD1 or TRBD2 (5 bases each). The CDR3 DNA is TGTGCCAGCAGCACCGACGGGACCAACACCGGGGAGCTGTTTTTT. Protein product: CASSTDGTNTGELFF.